The sample holds a few counts of the clone carrying this T cell receptor (beta chain). The antigen is undetermined. Semi-nested PCR with Nested Universal Primer A followed constant-region reverse priming of full-length variable regions. TCRdb passed the 5' RACE reads through MiXCR, listing each CDR3 protein once. The sample has about 57,000 distinct CDR3 sequences, roughly 28% seen once; the top ten hold under 2.5%. Study results and limitations: Tumor Treg TCRs overlapped most with tumor naive CD4+ cells. Larger-cohort validation covered only one TCR beta V-J rearrangement.

Tregs were sorted as CD4+CD25+CD127-/low cells. V was pared by 1 base and J by 4 bases, with 17 bases between. Germline assignment: CDR1 MNHNS and CDR2 SASEGT. There are 16 residues in the CDR3. Sequenced sample: tumor-infiltrating Tregs sorted from the breast tumor. This TCR came from a female donor with breast cancer. The chain recombines TRBV6-1 with TRBJ2-7; TRBD2 is a possible D gene (7 bases). The CDR3 protein is CASSEVMGGAGYEQYF. Written as DNA, the CDR3 is TGTGCCAGCAGTGAAGTGATGGGGGGGGCAGGGTACGAGCAGTACTTC.